The clone carrying this T cell receptor (beta chain) has a handful of counts. The antigen is unknown. Isolated RNA was reverse transcribed in full, so expressed TCRB transcripts were sequenced. Generated by immunoSEQ multiplex PCR, the TCRdb table keeps only in-frame clones and is missing some. The sample carries some 360,000 clones, 9.5% to 10% recorded once. This specimen belongs to a study of beta chain features in type 1 diabetes. Findings and caveats of the study: A potential influence of HLA type upon TCRB rearrangement remained unresolved herein. Type 1 diabetes patients had TCRB CDR3s that were shorter (moderately but significantly so) in all four CD4+ subsets.

CDR1 and CDR2 from the germline V gene are SEHNR and FQNEAQ (reference sequence). The CDR3 loop spans 12 amino acids. V was clipped by 5 bases and J by 7 bases, with 8 bases between them. The receptor was isolated from a man in his thirties or forties with type 1 diabetes. The specimen was central memory CD4+ T cells from blood. The V call is TRBV7-9, the J call TRBJ2-2; D may be TRBD2 (5 bases). Here the CDR3 reads CASSAEGGELFF. CDR3 nucleotide sequence: TGTGCCAGCAGCGCCGAGGGCGGGGAGCTGTTTTTT.